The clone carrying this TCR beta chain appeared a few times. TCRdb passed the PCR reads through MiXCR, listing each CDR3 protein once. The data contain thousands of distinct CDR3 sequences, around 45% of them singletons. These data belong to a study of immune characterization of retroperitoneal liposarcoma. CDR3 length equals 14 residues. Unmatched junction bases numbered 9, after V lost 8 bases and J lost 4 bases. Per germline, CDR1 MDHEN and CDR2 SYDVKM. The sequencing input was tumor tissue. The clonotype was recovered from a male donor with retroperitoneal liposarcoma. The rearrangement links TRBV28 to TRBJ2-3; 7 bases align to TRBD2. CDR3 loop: CASGWEGGADTQYF. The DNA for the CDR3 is TGTGCCAGCGGTTGGGAGGGAGGGGCAGATACGCAGTATTTT. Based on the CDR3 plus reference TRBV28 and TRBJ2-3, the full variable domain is DVKVTQSSRYLVKRTGEKVFLECVQDMDHENMFWYRQDPGLGLRLIYFSYDVKMKEKGDIPEGYSVSREKKERFSLILESASTNQTSMYLCASGWEGGADTQYFGPGTRLTVL.